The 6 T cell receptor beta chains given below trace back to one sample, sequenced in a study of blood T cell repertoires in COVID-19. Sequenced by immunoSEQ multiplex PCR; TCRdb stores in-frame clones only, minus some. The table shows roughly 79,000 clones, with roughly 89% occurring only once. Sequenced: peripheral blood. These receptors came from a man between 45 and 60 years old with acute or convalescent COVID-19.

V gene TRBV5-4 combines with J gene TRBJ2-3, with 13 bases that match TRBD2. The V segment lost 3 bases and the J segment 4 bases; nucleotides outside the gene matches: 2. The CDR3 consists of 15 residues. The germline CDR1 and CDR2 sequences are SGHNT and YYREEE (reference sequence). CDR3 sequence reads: CASSSGLAGPDTQYF. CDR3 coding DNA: TGTGCCAGCAGCTCGGGACTAGCGGGGCCAGATACGCAGTATTTT. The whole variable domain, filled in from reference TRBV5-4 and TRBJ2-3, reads ETGVTQSPTHLIKTRGQQVTLRCSSQSGHNTVSWYQQALGQGPQFIFQYYREEENGRGNFPPRFSGLQFPNYSSELNVNALELDDSALYLCASSSGLAGPDTQYFGPGTRLTVL.

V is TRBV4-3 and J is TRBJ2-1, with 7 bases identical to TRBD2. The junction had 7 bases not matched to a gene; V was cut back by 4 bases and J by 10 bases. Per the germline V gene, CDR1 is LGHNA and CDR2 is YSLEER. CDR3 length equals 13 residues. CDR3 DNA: TGCGCCAGCAGCCCGCCGTGGGGGGGGGAGCAGTTCTTC. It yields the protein CASSPPWGGEQFF.

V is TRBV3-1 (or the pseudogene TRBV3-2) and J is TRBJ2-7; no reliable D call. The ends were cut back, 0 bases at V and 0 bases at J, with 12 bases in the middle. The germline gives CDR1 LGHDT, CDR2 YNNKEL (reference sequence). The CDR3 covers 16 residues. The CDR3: CASSQDPGYNSYEQYF. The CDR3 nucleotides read TGTGCCAGCAGCCAAGATCCCGGGTATAACTCCTACGAGCAGTACTTC.

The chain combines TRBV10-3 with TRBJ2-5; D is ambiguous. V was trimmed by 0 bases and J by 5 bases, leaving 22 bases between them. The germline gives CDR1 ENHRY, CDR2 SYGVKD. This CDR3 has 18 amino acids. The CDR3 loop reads CAISESSGRSHRRETQYF. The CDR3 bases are TGTGCCATCAGTGAGTCGTCTGGAAGGTCACATCGGCGGGAGACCCAGTACTTC.

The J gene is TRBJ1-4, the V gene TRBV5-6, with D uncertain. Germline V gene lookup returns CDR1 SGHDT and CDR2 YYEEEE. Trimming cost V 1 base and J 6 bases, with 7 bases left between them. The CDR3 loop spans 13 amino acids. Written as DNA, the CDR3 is TGTGCCAGCAGCTTGTGGGAGGATGAAAAACTGTTTTTT. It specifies CASSLWEDEKLFF.

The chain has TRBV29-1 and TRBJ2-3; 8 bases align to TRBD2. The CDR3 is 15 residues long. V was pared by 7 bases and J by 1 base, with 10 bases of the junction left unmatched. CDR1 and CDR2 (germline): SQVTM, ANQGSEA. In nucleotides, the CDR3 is TGCAGCGCCACCCGGGGAGCGGGAGGCACAGATACGCAGTATTTT. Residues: CSATRGAGGTDTQYF.